Below are 21 T cell receptor beta chains sequenced from a single sample in a study of cytomegalovirus exposure and HLA in healthy donors. It was with 60 Vbeta and 13 Jbeta primers that the PCR ran. This table comes from immunoSEQ multiplex PCR, and its TCRdb copy is limited to in-frame clones, with some not included. This table holds about 120,000 clones, over 65% found once. Sequencing was done on a sample of PBMCs. These TCRs come from a man under 40 in good health and CMV-seropositive.

V and J are TRBV5-6 and TRBJ2-6; D may be TRBD1 (6 bases). V lost 0 bases and J 0 bases, leaving 10 bases between the germline ends. CDR3 length equals 17 residues. Germline lookup yields CDR1 SGHDT and CDR2 YYEEEE. CDR3 protein: CASSLGGDNSGANVLTF. In nucleotides, the CDR3 is TGTGCCAGCAGCTTGGGAGGGGACAACTCTGGGGCCAACGTCCTGACTTTC.

This chain uses TRBV5-6 with TRBJ2-5, with 15 bases aligning to TRBD2. Germline V gene data show CDR1 as SGHDT and CDR2 as YYEEEE. The CDR3 runs 17 residues. V trimming: 4 bases; J trimming: 5 bases; junction bases outside the gene matches: 9. The CDR3: CASSDGLAGGLPETQYF. CDR3 DNA sequence: TGTGCCAGCAGCGACGGACTAGCGGGGGGGCTTCCCGAGACCCAGTACTTC.

In this sample, this clone turned up once. The V and J genes are TRBV13 and TRBJ2-2; 10 bases are a match to TRBD2. Germline values: CDR1 PRHDT, CDR2 FYEKMQ (reference sequence). The CDR3 loop spans 16 amino acids. The V segment lost 5 bases and the J segment 8 bases; nucleotides outside the gene matches: 11. The CDR3 loop is CASSPPTAGGVGELFF. The CDR3 region has the DNA TGTGCCAGCAGCCCCCCAACAGCGGGGGGGGTAGGGGAGCTGTTTTTT. The complete variable domain, with remaining parts taken from reference TRBV13 and TRBJ2-2, reads AAGVIQSPRHLIKEKRETATLKCYPIPRHDTVYWYQQGPGQDPQFLISFYEKMQSDKGSIPDRFSAQQFSDYHSELNMSSLELGDSALYFCASSPPTAGGVGELFFGEGSRLTVL.

The CDR3 DNA reads as TGCGCCAGCAGCTTGGAACAGTGGAACTCCTACGAGCAGTACTTC. Translation: CASSLEQWNSYEQYF. This chain joins TRBV5-1 and TRBJ2-5; D remains unclear. The J call may be mistaken, given a closer DNA end match to TRBJ2-7. CDR1 and CDR2 from the germline V gene are SGHRS and YFSETQ. CDR3 length: 15 residues.

Remarks on this clone: Germline is not matched at one junction end, which may reflect a read error. This sequence joins TRBV15 and TRBJ2-3; the D is unclear. CDR1 is LNHNV and CDR2 is YYDKDF in the germline V gene (reference sequence). This CDR3 spans 12 amino acids. CDR3 DNA: TGTGCCGCCAGCAGACCTACAGATACGCAGTATTTT. Translating it yields CAASRPTDTQYF.

The rearrangement uses TRBV28 and TRBJ1-6; unclear D gene. Per the germline V gene, CDR1 is MDHEN and CDR2 is SYDVKM. The length of the CDR3 is 13 residues. V was pared by 3 bases and J by 6 bases, with 6 bases between. The CDR3 DNA follows: TGTGCCAGCAGTTTCTACGGTAATTCACCCCTCCACTTT. As protein: CASSFYGNSPLHF.

The chain couples TRBV5-1 to TRBJ2-3, with TRBD2 identical over 11 bases. V lost 4 bases, J lost 3 bases, and 4 bases stayed unmatched. Per the germline V gene, CDR1 is SGHRS and CDR2 is YFSETQ. The CDR3 consists of 15 residues. This CDR3 is CASSPIAGGTDTQYF. The CDR3 nucleotides are TGCGCCAGCAGCCCCATAGCGGGGGGGACAGATACGCAGTATTTT.

This clone occurred a few times. The rearrangement links TRBV7-2 to TRBJ2-7; the match to TRBD2 covers 11 bases. J was trimmed by 4 bases and V by 4 bases; bases with no gene match: 9. Germline assignment: CDR1 SGHTA and CDR2 FQGNSA. This CDR3 contains 16 residues. The CDR3 coding sequence is TGTGCCAGCAGCTCAGATCCTAGCGGGGGGAGTTACGAGCAGTACTTC. Amino acid sequence: CASSSDPSGGSYEQYF.

This clone came up a few times. This chain uses TRBV7-2 with TRBJ2-1; TRBD2 matches at 12 bases. Germline V gene lookup returns CDR1 SGHTA and CDR2 FQGNSA. Trimming at V came to 6 bases and at J to 5 bases, leaving 2 bases not matched to a gene. The CDR3 is 14 amino acids. The CDR3 region is CASSRTSGDNEQFF. The CDR3 DNA is TGTGCCAGCAGTAGGACTAGCGGGGACAATGAGCAGTTCTTC.

The chain uses TRBV18 and TRBJ1-5, with D perhaps matching TRBD1 (6 bases). Per the germline V gene, CDR1 is KGHSH and CDR2 is LQKENI. CDR3 size: 15 residues. Trimming stripped 4 bases from V and 4 bases from J, with 14 bases between. The DNA of the CDR3 is TGTGCCAGCTCACGGACAGAACGAAAAAATCAGCCCCAGCATTTT. Its protein product is CASSRTERKNQPQHF.

The chain is built from TRBV5-5 and TRBJ1-1; 9 bases are shared with TRBD1. V trimming: 0 bases; J trimming: 1 base; junction bases outside the gene matches: 4. Germline lookup yields CDR1 SGHKS and CDR2 YYEKEE (reference sequence). The CDR3 spans 16 residues. For the CDR3, the DNA is TGTGCCAGCAGCTTGGCTAAGACAGGGGGGAACACTGAAGCTTTCTTT. As protein: CASSLAKTGGNTEAFF.

The chain recombines TRBV6-1 with TRBJ1-1; tentatively, D is TRBD1 (5 bases). The V end was cut by 9 bases, the J end by 1 base, with 12 bases between. Germline V CDR1 and CDR2: MNHNS, SASEGT. This CDR3 contains 13 residues. CDR3 loop: CASCRVGNTEAFF. The CDR3 DNA reads TGTGCCAGTTGCAGGGTAGGGAACACTGAAGCTTTCTTT.

DNA for the CDR3: TGTGCCAGCAGCTTGGCTCGGCTAGCGGGGACACAAGAGACCCAGTACTTC. This gives the protein CASSLARLAGTQETQYF. The chain has TRBV5-6 and TRBJ2-5; 9 bases match TRBD2. V trimming: 0 bases; J trimming: 2 bases; junction bases outside the gene matches: 8. There are 17 residues in the CDR3. Per the germline V gene, CDR1 is SGHDT and CDR2 is YYEEEE.

V gene TRBV2 combines with J gene TRBJ1-2; TRBD1 agrees at 8 bases. The CDR3 contains 12 residues. The germline V gene encodes CDR1 SNHLY and CDR2 FYNNEI. The ends lost 6 bases at V and 7 bases at J; junction bases unmatched: 4. This chain's CDR3 is CASRGTGPGYTF. The CDR3 DNA follows: TGTGCCAGCAGGGGGACAGGCCCTGGCTACACCTTC.

This clone was found once. The CDR3 sequence is CASSSSGTSGGAGTQYF. The CDR3 DNA sequence: TGTGCCAGCAGTTCGTCTGGGACTAGCGGGGGGGCGGGGACCCAGTACTTC. The V call is TRBV28, the J call TRBJ2-5, with TRBD2 identical over 16 bases. Germline loops: CDR1 MDHEN, CDR2 SYDVKM. This CDR3 is 17 amino acids long. After removal of 4 bases from V and 7 bases from J, the junction contained 9 bases not matched to a gene.

This chain links TRBV10-3 with TRBJ1-2, with a possible D match to TRBD1 (6 bases). Trimming took 4 bases from V and 4 from J, leaving 13 bases between them. CDR3 length: 14 amino acids. Germline V gives CDR1 ENHRY, CDR2 SYGVKD. The CDR3 spells CAISVEGVGYGYTF. The CDR3 DNA is TGTGCCATCAGTGTCGAGGGGGTGGGCTATGGCTACACCTTC.

The rearrangement links TRBV6-1 to TRBJ2-3; 10 positions match TRBD2. CDR3 length equals 15 residues. The V segment lost 2 bases and the J segment 5 bases; nucleotides outside the gene matches: 4. Germline CDR1 is MNHNS and CDR2 is SASEGT. The CDR3 nucleotides read TGTGCCAGCAGTGAAATGGGACTAGCGTTAGATACGCAGTATTTT. Its protein is CASSEMGLALDTQYF.

The genes are TRBV7-9 and TRBJ1-5; the match to TRBD1 covers 8 bases. CDR3 size: 14 residues. Germline loops: CDR1 SEHNR, CDR2 FQNEAQ (reference sequence). V shed 5 bases, J shed 4 bases, and the junction held 4 bases outside the gene matches. For the CDR3, the DNA is TGTGCCAGCAGCACCGGACAGGGTAATCAGCCCCAGCATTTT. It is translated as CASSTGQGNQPQHF.

The rearrangement links TRBV6-1 to TRBJ1-1; no firm D call. The germline CDR1 and CDR2 sequences are MNHNS and SASEGT. The ends were cut back, 5 bases at V and 6 bases at J, with 13 bases in the middle. The CDR3 contains 13 residues. This chain's CDR3 is CASSHREVAEAFF. In nucleotides, the CDR3 is TGTGCCAGCAGTCACCGGGAGGTGGCTGAAGCTTTCTTT.

Of note for this clone: The same CDR3 arises from other DNA sequences in this sample as well. The chain joins TRBV5-1 to TRBJ2-7; TRBD1 aligns across 8 bases. With V trimmed by 4 bases and J by 2 bases, 5 bases remained unmatched. CDR1 and CDR2 (germline): SGHRS, YFSETQ. The CDR3 loop spans 14 amino acids. Here the CDR3 reads CASSPGTGAYEQYF. For the CDR3, the DNA is TGCGCCAGCAGCCCCGGGACAGGAGCCTACGAGCAGTACTTC. Supplemented by reference TRBV5-1 and TRBJ2-7, the full variable domain reads KAGVTQTPRYLIKTRGQQVTLSCSPISGHRSVSWYQQTPGQGLQFLFEYFSETQRNKGNFPGRFSGRQFSNSRSEMNVSTLELGDSALYLCASSPGTGAYEQYFGPGTRLTVT.

The rearrangement joins TRBV30 to TRBJ1-2; no clear D gene. Trimming removed 0 bases at V and 4 bases at J, with 6 bases between. Germline CDR1 is GTSNPN and CDR2 is SVGIG (reference sequence). The length of the CDR3 is 12 residues. The CDR3 DNA reads as TGTGCCTGGAGTGTACATGTCTATGGCTACACCTTC. Protein sequence: CAWSVHVYGYTF. Complete variable domain (other parts from reference TRBV30 and TRBJ1-2): SQTIHQWPATLVQPVGSPLSLECTVEGTSNPNLYWYRQAAGRGLQLLFYSVGIGQISSEVPQNLSASRPQDRQFILSSKKLLLSDSGFYLCAWSVHVYGYTFGSGTRLTVV.